Included here is one T cell receptor (beta chain) sequence, with context. Antigen: not known. Sequencing was performed with immunoSEQ multiplex PCR; in TCRdb, only in-frame clones are kept and a portion is missing. The sample shows about 41,000 clones, 76% of them seen only once. This entry belongs to a study of memory CD4+ T cells and cytomegalovirus serostatus. Broader study findings: Median bootstrapped AUC for CMV status was approximately 0.94 originally, approximately 0.91 US-trained.

The CDR3 covers 16 residues. With 2 bases clipped from V and 4 bases from J, the junction kept 8 bases outside the gene matches. Germline lookup yields CDR1 MDHEN and CDR2 SYDVKM. The sort gate was single viable CD3+CD4+CD8-CD45RO+ cells for memory CD4+ T cells. Total CD4+ T cells were enriched by CD4 positive selection. This chain uses TRBV28 with TRBJ1-2; 9 bases fit TRBD1. Material for sequencing was memory CD4+ T cells from blood. This sequence was found in an adult in good health and CMV-seronegative. CDR3 coding DNA: TGTGCCAGCAGTTTACCTAAGGGGACAGGGCTCTATGGCTACACCTTC. It specifies CASSLPKGTGLYGYTF.